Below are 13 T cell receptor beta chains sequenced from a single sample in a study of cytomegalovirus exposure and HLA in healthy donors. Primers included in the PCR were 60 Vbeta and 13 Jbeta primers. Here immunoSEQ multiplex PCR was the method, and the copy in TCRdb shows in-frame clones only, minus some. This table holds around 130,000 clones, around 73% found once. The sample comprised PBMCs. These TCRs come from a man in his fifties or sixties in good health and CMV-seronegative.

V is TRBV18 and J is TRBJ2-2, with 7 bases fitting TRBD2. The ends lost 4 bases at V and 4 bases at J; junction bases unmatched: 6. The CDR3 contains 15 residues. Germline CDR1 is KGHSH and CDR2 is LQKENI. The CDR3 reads CASSQTGGSTGELFF. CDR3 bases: TGTGCCAGCTCACAGACGGGAGGTAGCACCGGGGAGCTGTTTTTT.

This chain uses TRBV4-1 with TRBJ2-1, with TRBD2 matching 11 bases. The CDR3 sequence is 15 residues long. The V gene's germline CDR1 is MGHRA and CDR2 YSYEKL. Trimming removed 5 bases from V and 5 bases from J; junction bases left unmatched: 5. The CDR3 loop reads CASSSTSGRHNEQFF. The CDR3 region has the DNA TGCGCCAGCAGCTCAACTAGCGGGAGACACAATGAGCAGTTCTTC.

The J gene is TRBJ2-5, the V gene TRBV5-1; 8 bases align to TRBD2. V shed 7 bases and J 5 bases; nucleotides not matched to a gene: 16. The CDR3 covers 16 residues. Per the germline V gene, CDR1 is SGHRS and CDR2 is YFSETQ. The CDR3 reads CASLAAPNTGGETQYF. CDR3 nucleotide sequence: TGCGCCAGCTTAGCGGCGCCAAATACGGGAGGGGAGACCCAGTACTTC.

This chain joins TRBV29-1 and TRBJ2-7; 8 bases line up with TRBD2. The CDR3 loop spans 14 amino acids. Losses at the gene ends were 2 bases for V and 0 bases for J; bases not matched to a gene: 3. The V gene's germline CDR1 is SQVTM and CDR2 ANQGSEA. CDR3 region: CSVETGTSSYEQYF. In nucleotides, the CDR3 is TGCAGCGTTGAAACGGGGACTAGCTCCTACGAGCAGTACTTC.

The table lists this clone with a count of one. The CDR3 here is CSVHSGTTWGSSTDTQYF. CDR3 coding DNA: TGCAGCGTTCACTCCGGGACTACCTGGGGTTCTAGCACAGATACGCAGTATTTT. The chain combines TRBV29-1 with TRBJ2-3; 7 bases fit TRBD2. The ends lost 5 bases at V and 0 bases at J; junction bases unmatched: 17. The CDR3 sequence is 18 residues long. Germline CDR1 SQVTM, CDR2 ANQGSEA.

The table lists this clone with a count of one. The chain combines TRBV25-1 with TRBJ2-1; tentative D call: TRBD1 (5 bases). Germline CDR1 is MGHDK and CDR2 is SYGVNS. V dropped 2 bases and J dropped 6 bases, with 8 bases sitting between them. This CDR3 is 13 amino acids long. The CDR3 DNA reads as TGTGCCAGCAGTGAAGCAGGGCCCAATGAGCAGTTCTTC. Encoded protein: CASSEAGPNEQFF. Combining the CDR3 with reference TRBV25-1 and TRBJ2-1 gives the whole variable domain EADIYQTPRYLVIGTGKKITLECSQTMGHDKMYWYQQDPGMELHLIHYSYGVNSTEKGDLSSESTVSRIRTEHFPLTLESARPSHTSQYLCASSEAGPNEQFFGPGTRLTVL.

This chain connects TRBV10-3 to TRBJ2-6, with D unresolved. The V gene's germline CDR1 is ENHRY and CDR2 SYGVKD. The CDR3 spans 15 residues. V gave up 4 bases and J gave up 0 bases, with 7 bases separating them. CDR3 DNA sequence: TGTGCCATCAGTGGAGGCAGCTCTGGGGCCAACGTCCTGACTTTC. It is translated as CAISGGSSGANVLTF.

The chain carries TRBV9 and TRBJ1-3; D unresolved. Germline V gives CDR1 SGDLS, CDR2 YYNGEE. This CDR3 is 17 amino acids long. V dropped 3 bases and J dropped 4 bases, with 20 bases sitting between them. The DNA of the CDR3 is TGTGCCAGCAGCGCGCGACCCCGTATGGGCCCCGGAAACACCATATATTTT. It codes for CASSARPRMGPGNTIYF.

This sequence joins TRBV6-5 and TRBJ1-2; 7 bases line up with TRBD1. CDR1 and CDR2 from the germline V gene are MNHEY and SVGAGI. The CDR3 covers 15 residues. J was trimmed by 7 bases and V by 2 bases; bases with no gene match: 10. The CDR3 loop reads CASSYDWVTGAGYTF. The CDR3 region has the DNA TGTGCCAGCAGTTACGACTGGGTCACAGGGGCTGGCTACACCTTC.

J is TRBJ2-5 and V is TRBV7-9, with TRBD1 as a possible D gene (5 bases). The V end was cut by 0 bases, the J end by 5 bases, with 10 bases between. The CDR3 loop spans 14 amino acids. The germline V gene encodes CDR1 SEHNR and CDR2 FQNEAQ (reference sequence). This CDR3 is CASSLAQGTETQYF. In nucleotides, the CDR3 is TGTGCCAGCAGCTTAGCCCAGGGTACGGAGACCCAGTACTTC.

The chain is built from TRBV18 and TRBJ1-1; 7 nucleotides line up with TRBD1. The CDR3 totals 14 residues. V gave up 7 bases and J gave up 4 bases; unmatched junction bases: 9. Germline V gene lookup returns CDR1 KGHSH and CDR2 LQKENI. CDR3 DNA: TGTGCCAGCTTCTCGACAGGGCTGGGCACTGAAGCTTTCTTT. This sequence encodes CASFSTGLGTEAFF.

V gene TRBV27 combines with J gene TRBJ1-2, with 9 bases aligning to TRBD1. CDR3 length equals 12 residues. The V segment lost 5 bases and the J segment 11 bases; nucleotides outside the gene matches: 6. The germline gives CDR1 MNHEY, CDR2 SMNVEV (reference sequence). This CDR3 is CASSPGDRVYTF. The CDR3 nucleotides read TGTGCCAGCAGTCCAGGGGACAGGGTATACACCTTC.

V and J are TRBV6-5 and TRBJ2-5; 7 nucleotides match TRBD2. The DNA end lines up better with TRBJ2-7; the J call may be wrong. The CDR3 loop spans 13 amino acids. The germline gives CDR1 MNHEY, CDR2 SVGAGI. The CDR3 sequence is CASRASGSYEQYF. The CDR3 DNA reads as TGTGCCAGCAGGGCTAGCGGCTCCTACGAGCAGTACTTC.